Listed below are T cell receptor beta chains from one sample, sequenced in a study of cytomegalovirus exposure and HLA in healthy donors. The protocol was immunoSEQ multiplex PCR, while the TCRdb copy is restricted to in-frame clones and leaves out a portion. The sample has 92,000 or so clones, 95% to 97% seen once. The sample comprised PBMCs. These receptor sequences come from a man aged 18 to 29 in good health and CMV-seronegative. The CDR3 runs from the conserved cysteine through the conserved F or W. The order of the fields is J gene, D gene, V gene, clone size, CDR3 length, CDR3 protein, CDR3 DNA. The D gene is left open where the match is weak. Clone size appears in some rows only: once, few, many, or a class for an expanded clone.

TRBJ2-1	TRBD1	TRBV7-6	.	21	CASSRTGPGTGGAGWNNEQFF	TGTGCCAGCAGCCGAACGGGGCCCGGGACAGGGGGCGCGGGGTGGAACAATGAGCAGTTCTTC
TRBJ2-1	.	TRBV7-9	.	15	CASSLAYSSYNEQFF	TGTGCCAGCAGCTTAGCTTATAGCTCCTACAATGAGCAGTTCTTC
TRBJ2-6	.	TRBV15	.	16	CATSREGVTGANVLTF	TGTGCCACCAGCAGAGAAGGGGTTACTGGGGCCAACGTCCTGACTTTC
TRBJ2-1	TRBD2	TRBV20-1	.	11	CSGPSGNEQFF	TGCAGTGGCCCTAGCGGGAATGAGCAGTTCTTC
TRBJ2-1	.	TRBV20-1	.	11	CSARFSNEQFF	TGCAGTGCTAGATTCTCTAATGAGCAGTTCTTC
TRBJ2-3	.	TRBV25-1	.	13	CASGRRGTDTQYF	TGTGCCAGCGGGAGGCGTGGGACAGATACGCAGTATTTT
TRBJ2-7	.	TRBV21-1	.	17	CASTQLEPDPNHYEQYF	TGTGCCAGCACCCAATTGGAGCCAGACCCAAATCATTACGAGCAGTACTTC
TRBJ2-1	TRBD2	TRBV19	.	16	CASRGLAGGPFHEQFF	TGTGCCAGTAGGGGACTAGCGGGAGGTCCTTTTCATGAGCAGTTCTTC
TRBJ2-1	TRBD2	TRBV4-2	.	15	CASSQGAGAGAEQFF	TGTGCCAGCAGCCAGGGAGCGGGGGCGGGCGCTGAGCAGTTCTTC
TRBJ1-5	TRBD1	TRBV28	once	14	CASSQTGTNQPQHF	TGTGCCAGCTCTCAGACAGGGACCAATCAGCCCCAGCATTTT
TRBJ2-1	TRBD2	TRBV19	.	15	CASCPGGSRGSEQFF	TGTGCCAGTTGTCCGGGAGGGTCTCGTGGGTCTGAGCAGTTCTTC